This T cell receptor (beta chain) is from a study of cytomegalovirus exposure and HLA in healthy donors. Overall study: Among about 179 million T cells, an earlier analysis found about 100 million unique TCR beta sequences.

Per the germline V gene, CDR1 is MNHEY and CDR2 is SVGAGI. V shed 2 bases and J 6 bases; nucleotides not matched to a gene: 3. This CDR3 contains 13 residues. PCR involved 60 Vbeta and 13 Jbeta primers. Data came from immunoSEQ multiplex PCR; TCRdb stores just in-frame clones and leaves some out. Counted here are around 100,000 clones, 73% occurring once; the ten biggest clones make up about 0.92%. As to this clone: Its cognate antigen is unknown.

The study's findings and limits: Investigators reported 150 to 200 TCR beta chains as tied to cytomegalovirus. For cytomegalovirus status, the classifier reportedly gave diagnoses with high specificity and sensitivity.

This TCR came from a woman aged 30 to 39 in good health and CMV-seronegative. Sequencing was done on a sample of PBMCs. The chain is built from TRBV6-5 and TRBJ1-2; the match to TRBD1 covers 7 bases. This chain's CDR3 is CASSYGTANGYTF. The CDR3, as DNA: TGTGCCAGCAGTTACGGGACAGCAAATGGCTACACCTTC.